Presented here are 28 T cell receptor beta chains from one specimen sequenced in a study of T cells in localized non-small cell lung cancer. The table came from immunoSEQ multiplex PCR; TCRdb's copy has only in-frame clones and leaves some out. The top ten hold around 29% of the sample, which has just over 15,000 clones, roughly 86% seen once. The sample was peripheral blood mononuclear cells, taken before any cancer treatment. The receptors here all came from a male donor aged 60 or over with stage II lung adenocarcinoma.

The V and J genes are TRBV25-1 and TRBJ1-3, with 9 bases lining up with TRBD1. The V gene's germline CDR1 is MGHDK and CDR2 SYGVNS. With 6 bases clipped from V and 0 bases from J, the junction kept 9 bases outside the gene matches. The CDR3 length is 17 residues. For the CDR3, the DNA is TGTGCCAGCAGAACAGGGGGCTGGAGACACTCTGGAAACACCATATATTTT. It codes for CASRTGGWRHSGNTIYF.

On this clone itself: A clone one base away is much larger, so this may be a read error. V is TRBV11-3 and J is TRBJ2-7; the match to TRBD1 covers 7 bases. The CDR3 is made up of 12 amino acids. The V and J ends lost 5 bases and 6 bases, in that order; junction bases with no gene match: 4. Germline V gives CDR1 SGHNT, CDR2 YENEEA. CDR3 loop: CASSGDSPEQYF. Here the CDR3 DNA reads TGTGCCAGCAGCGGGGACAGCCCCGAGCAGTACTTC.

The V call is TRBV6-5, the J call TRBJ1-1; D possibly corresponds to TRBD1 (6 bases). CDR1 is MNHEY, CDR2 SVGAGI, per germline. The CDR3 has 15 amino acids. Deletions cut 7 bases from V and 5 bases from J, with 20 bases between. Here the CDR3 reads CASTPARRGWTEAFF. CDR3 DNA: TGTGCCAGCACTCCCGCCCGCAGGGGATGGACTGAAGCTTTCTTT.

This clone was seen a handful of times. CDR3 region: CASSQAGGVGYEQYF. In DNA form, the CDR3 reads TGCGCCAGCAGCCAAGCGGGAGGCGTCGGGTACGAGCAGTACTTC. The chain is built from TRBV4-3 and TRBJ2-7; 7 bases line up with TRBD2. Germline-derived CDR1 and CDR2 are LGHNA and YSLEER. The CDR3 is 15 amino acids. V shed 1 base, J shed 4 bases, and the junction held 7 bases outside the gene matches.

In DNA form, the CDR3 reads TGTGCCAGCAGCTGGCCTTACTTC. This translates into CASSWPYF. The chain carries TRBV7-8 and TRBJ2-4; no clear D gene. CDR1 is SGHVS and CDR2 is FQNEAQ in the germline V gene. This CDR3 has 8 residues. The germline V and J ends were trimmed by 4 bases and 16 bases, with 5 bases remaining between them.

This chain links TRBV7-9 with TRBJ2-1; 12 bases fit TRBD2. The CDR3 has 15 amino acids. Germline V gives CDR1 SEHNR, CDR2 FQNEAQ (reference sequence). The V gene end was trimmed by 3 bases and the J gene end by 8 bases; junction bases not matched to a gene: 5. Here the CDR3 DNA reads TGTGCCAGCAGCTTTTCTAGCGGGAGGGGGGATGAGCAGTTCTTC. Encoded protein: CASSFSSGRGDEQFF.

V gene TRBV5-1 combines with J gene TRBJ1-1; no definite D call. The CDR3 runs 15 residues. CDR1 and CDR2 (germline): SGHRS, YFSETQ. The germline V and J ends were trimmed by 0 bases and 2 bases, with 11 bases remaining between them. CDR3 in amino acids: CASSLGAADNTEAFF. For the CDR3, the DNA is TGCGCCAGCAGCTTGGGGGCAGCCGATAACACTGAAGCTTTCTTT.

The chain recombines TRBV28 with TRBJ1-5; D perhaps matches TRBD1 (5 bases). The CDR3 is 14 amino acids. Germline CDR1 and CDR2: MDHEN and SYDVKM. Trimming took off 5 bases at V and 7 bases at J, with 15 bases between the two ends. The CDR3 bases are TGTGCCAGCAGTCGGGGCCCACGGAGCCAGCCCCAGCATTTT. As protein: CASSRGPRSQPQHF.

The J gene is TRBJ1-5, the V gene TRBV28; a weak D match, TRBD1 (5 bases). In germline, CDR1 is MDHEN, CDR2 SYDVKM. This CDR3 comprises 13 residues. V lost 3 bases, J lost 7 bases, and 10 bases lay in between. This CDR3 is CASSLTGVQPQHF. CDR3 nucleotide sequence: TGTGCCAGCAGTTTGACGGGGGTCCAGCCCCAGCATTTT.

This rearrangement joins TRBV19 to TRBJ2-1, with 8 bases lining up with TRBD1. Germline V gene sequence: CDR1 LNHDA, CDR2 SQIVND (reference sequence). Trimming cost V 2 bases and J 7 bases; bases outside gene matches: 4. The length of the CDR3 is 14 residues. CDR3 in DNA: TGTGCCAGTAGTATACAGGGGGCTCAGAATGAGCAGTTCTTC. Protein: CASSIQGAQNEQFF.

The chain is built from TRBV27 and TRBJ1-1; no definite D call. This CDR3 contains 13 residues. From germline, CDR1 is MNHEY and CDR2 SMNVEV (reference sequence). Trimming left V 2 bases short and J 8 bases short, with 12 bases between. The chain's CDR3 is CASSLRAGWEAFF. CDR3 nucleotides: TGTGCCAGCAGTTTAAGGGCGGGGTGGGAAGCTTTCTTT.

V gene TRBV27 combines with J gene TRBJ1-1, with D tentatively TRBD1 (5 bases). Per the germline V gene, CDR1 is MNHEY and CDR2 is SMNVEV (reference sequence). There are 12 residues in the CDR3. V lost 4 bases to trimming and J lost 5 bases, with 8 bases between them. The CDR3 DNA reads TGTGCCAGCAGTTCCCAGGGTACTGAAGCTTTCTTT. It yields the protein CASSSQGTEAFF.

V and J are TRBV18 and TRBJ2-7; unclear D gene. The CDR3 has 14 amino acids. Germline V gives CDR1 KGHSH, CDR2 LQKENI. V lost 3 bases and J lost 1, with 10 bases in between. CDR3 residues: CASSPLSGSYEQYF. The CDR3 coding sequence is TGTGCCAGCTCACCCCTTAGTGGATCCTACGAGCAGTACTTC.

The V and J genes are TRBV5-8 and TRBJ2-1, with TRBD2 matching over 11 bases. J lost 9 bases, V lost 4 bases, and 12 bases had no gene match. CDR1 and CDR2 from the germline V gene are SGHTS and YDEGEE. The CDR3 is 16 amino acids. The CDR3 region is CASSPFLAGGFGEQFF. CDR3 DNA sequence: TGTGCCAGCAGCCCTTTTCTAGCGGGAGGCTTTGGTGAGCAGTTCTTC.

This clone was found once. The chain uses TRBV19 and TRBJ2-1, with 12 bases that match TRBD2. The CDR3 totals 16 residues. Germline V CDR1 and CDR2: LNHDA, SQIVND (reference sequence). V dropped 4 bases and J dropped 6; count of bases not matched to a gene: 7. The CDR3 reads CASSNPGLAGRNEQFF. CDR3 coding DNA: TGTGCCAGTAGTAACCCGGGACTAGCGGGTCGCAATGAGCAGTTCTTC.

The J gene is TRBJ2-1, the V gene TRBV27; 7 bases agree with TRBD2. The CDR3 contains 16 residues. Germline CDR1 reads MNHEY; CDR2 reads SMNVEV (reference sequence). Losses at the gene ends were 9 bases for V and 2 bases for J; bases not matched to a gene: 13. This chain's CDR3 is CASQGVAGPTYNEQFF. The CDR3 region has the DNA TGTGCCAGTCAGGGAGTAGCGGGCCCTACCTACAATGAGCAGTTCTTC.

CDR3 sequence: CSAAVDTEAFF. The CDR3 DNA sequence: TGCAGTGCCGCGGTTGACACTGAAGCTTTCTTT. V gene TRBV20-1 combines with J gene TRBJ1-1, with unresolved D. Germline CDR1 and CDR2: DFQATT and SNEGSKA (reference sequence). The CDR3 runs to 11 residues. V lost 6 bases to trimming and J lost 3 bases, with 8 bases between them.

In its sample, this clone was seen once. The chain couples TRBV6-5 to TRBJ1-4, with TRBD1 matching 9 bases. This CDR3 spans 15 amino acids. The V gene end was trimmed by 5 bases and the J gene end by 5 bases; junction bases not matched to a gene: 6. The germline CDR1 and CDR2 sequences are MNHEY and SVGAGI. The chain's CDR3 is CASSRSGTGNEKLFF. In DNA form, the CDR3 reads TGTGCCAGCAGTCGATCCGGGACAGGGAATGAAAAACTGTTTTTT.

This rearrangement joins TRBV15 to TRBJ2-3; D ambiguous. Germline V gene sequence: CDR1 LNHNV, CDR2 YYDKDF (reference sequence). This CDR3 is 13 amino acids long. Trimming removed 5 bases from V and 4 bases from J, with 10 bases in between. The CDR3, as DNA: TGTGCCACCAGCCTAAACTGGGCAGATACGCAGTATTTT. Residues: CATSLNWADTQYF.

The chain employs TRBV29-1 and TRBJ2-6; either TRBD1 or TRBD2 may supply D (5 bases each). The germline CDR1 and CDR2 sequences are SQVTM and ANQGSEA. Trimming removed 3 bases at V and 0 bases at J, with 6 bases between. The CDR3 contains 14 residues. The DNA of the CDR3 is TGCAGCGTTGAGGGGGTCTCTGGGGCCAACGTCCTGACTTTC. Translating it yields CSVEGVSGANVLTF. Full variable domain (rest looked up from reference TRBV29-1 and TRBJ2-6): SAVISQKPSRDICQRGTSLTIQCQVDSQVTMMFWYRQQPGQSLTLIATANQGSEATYESGFVIDKFPISRPNLTFSTLTVSNMSPEDSSIYLCSVEGVSGANVLTFGAGSRLTVL.

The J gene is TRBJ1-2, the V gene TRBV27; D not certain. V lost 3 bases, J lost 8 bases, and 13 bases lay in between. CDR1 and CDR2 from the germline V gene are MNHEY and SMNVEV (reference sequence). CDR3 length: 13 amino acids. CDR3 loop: CASSFRSSQGYTF. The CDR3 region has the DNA TGTGCCAGCAGTTTCCGATCGTCCCAGGGCTACACCTTC.

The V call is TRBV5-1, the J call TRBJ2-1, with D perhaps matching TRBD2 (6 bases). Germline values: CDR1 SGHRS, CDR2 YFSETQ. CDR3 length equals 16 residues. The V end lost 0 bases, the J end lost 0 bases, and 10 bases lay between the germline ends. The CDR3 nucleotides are TGCGCCAGCAGCTTGGCTAGCGACCCCTCCTACAATGAGCAGTTCTTC. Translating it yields CASSLASDPSYNEQFF.

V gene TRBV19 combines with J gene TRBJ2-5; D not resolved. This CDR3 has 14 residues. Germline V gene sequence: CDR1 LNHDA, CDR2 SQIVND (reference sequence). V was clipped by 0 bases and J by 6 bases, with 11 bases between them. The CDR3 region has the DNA TGTGCCAGTAGTATAGAGGCCGGAAGGCAGACCCAGTACTTC. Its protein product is CASSIEAGRQTQYF.

The CDR3 coding sequence is TGTGCCACCAGCAGAGATAGAAGGAAGGGTCCGGCACAGGAGCAGTTCTTC. Residues: CATSRDRRKGPAQEQFF. The chain recombines TRBV15 with TRBJ2-1; D ambiguous. CDR1 and CDR2 from the germline V gene are LNHNV and YYDKDF (reference sequence). Trimming stripped 0 bases from V and 10 bases from J, with 22 bases between. This CDR3 contains 17 residues.

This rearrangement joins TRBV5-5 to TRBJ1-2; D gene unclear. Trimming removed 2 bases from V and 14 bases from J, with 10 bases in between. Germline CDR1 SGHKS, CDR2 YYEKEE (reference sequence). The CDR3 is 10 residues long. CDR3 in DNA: TGTGCCAGCAGCTTAAATGTTTTGACCTTC. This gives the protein CASSLNVLTF.

CDR3 loop: CASSSVDSVYNEQFF. The CDR3 DNA reads as TGTGCCAGCAGTTCTGTAGATTCCGTTTACAATGAGCAGTTCTTC. This sequence joins TRBV27 and TRBJ2-1; no firm D call. V lost 4 bases and J 4 bases, leaving 14 bases between the germline ends. The CDR3 consists of 15 residues. Looked up from germline, CDR1 is MNHEY and CDR2 is SMNVEV (reference sequence).

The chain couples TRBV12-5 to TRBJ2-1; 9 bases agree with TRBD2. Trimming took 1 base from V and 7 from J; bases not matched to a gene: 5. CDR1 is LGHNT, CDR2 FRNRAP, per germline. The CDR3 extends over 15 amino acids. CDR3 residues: CASGLGSGRGNEQFF. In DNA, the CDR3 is TGTGCTAGTGGTTTGGGTAGCGGGAGAGGGAATGAGCAGTTCTTC.

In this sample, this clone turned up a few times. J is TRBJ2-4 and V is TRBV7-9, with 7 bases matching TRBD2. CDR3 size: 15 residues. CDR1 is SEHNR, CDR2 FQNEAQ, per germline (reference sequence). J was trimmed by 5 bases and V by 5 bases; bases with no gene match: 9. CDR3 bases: TGTGCCAGCAGCCTCCCCGGGGGGTCGGAAAACATTCAGTACTTC. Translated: CASSLPGGSENIQYF. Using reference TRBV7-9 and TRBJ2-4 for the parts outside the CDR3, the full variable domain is DTGVSQNPRHKITKRGQNVTFRCDPISEHNRLYWYRQTLGQGPEFLTYFQNEAQLEKSRLLSDRFSAERPKGSFSTLEIQRTEQGDSAMYLCASSLPGGSENIQYFGAGTRLSVL.